What follows is one T cell receptor (beta chain) and its context. Antigen: not known. The same CDR3 arises from other DNA sequences in this sample as well. This sample stems from a study of cytomegalovirus exposure and HLA in healthy donors. Germline V gives CDR1 LGHNA, CDR2 YNFKEQ. J gave up 0 bases and V 0 bases, and 2 bases lay outside the gene matches. CDR3 length: 16 residues. Researchers ran the PCR with 60 Vbeta and 13 Jbeta primers. Clones were sequenced by immunoSEQ multiplex PCR, and TCRdb holds only the in-frame ones, with some missing. Here the sample spans 130,000 to 150,000 clones, roughly three quarters being singletons. General study points: The classifier, whose performance was assessed in both the original and validation cohorts, reportedly diagnosed cytomegalovirus status with high specificity and sensitivity. A reported reduction in N-insertions relative to the approximately 670-donor mean was seen in an Asian-associated ancestry cluster in a later analysis.

The receptor was isolated from a woman aged 45 to 65 in good health and CMV-seronegative. The chain employs TRBV4-2 and TRBJ2-3, with TRBD2 identical over 8 bases. Sequencing input: PBMCs. The CDR3, as DNA: TGTGCCAGCAGCCAAGAGGCTAGCGGGAGCACAGATACGCAGTATTTT. This gives the protein CASSQEASGSTDTQYF.